This TCR beta chain stems from a study of technical replicates of blood from a handful of donors. The CDR3 has 14 residues. The germline V and J ends were trimmed by 5 bases and 0 bases, with 9 bases remaining between them. CDR1 is SGHVS and CDR2 is FNYEAQ in the germline V gene. Assay: immunoSEQ multiplex PCR; the TCRdb copy retains only in-frame clones and omits some. The profile shows 79,000 or so clones, 95% to 97% of them singletons. What was sequenced was T cells isolated from PBMCs. The J gene is TRBJ2-3, the V gene TRBV7-6; maybe TRBD1 (6 bases). The clonotype was recovered from a human donor in good health. The CDR3 is CASSPGTSTDTQYF. The CDR3 nucleotides read TGTGCCAGCAGCCCAGGGACAAGCACAGATACGCAGTATTTT.